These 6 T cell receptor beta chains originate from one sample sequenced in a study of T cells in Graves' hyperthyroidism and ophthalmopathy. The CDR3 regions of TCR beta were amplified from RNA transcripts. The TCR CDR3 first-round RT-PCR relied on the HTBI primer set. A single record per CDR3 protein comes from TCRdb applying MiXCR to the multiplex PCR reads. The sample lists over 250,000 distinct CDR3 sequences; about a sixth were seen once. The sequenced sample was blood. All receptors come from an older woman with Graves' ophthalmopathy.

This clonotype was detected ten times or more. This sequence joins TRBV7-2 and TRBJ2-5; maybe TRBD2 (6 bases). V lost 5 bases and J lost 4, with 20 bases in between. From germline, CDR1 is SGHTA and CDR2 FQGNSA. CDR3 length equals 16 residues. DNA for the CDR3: TGTGCCAGCAGCCGGGGAGGTCAGGGTGGGCGAGAGACCCAGTACTTC. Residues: CASSRGGQGGRETQYF.

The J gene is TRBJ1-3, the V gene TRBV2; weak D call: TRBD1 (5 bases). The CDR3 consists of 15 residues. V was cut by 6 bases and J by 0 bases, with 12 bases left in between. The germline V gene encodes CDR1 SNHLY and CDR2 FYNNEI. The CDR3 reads CASSSRGVSGNTIYF. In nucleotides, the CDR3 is TGTGCCAGCAGCTCAAGGGGTGTCTCTGGAAACACCATATATTTT.

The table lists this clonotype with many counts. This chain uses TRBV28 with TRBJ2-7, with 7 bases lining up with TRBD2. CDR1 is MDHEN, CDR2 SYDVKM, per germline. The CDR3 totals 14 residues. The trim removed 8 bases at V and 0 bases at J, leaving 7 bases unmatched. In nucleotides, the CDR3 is TGTGCCAGCCTGGACCTAGCGGTCTCCTACGAGCAGTACTTC. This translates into CASLDLAVSYEQYF.

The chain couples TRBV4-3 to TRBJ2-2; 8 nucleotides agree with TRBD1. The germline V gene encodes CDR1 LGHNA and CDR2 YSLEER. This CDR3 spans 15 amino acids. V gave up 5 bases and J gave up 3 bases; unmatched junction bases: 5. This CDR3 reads CASSTRTGHTGELFF. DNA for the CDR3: TGCGCCAGCAGCACCCGGACAGGGCACACCGGGGAGCTGTTTTTT.

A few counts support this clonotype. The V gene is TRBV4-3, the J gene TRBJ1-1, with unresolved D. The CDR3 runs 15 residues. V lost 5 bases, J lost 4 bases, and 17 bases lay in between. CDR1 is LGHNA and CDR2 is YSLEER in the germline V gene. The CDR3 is CASSVDRAWGTEAFF. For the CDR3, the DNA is TGCGCCAGCAGCGTTGATAGGGCCTGGGGCACTGAAGCTTTCTTT.

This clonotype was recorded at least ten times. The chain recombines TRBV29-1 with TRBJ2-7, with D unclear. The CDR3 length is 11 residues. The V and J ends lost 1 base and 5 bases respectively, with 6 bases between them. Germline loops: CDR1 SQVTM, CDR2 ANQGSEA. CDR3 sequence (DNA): TGCAGCGTTGAAGTTTTTGACGAGCAGTACTTC. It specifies CSVEVFDEQYF.